This TCR beta chain was captured in a study of T cells after yellow fever vaccination. Background on the study: For low cell numbers, libraries were made with SMART-Seq v4 Ultra Low Input.

A 5'RACE template-switching step, the method used to make TCR cDNA, added a universal primer site and UMIs. TCRdb processed the 5' RACE reads anew with MiXCR; each CDR3 protein has one entry. Here the sample spans fewer than 450,000 distinct CDR3 sequences, 11% being singletons. Study results and limitations: At approximately 95% for CD4 and approximately 88% for CD8, most primary-vaccination clones showed up again after the booster. The secondary response was weaker, and its peak arrived faster, on day 5 versus 15.

A word on this clonotype: Its antigen is as yet unknown.

The V gene's germline CDR1 is SGHRS and CDR2 YFSETQ. This CDR3 is 14 amino acids long. V lost 1 base and J lost 7; bases outside the gene matches: 2. The origin of this receptor is a man younger than 35 who received the YFV17D yellow fever vaccine. The sample in question was PBMCs, obtained on the day of the first yellow fever vaccination. The chain employs TRBV5-1 and TRBJ2-1; 10 bases align to TRBD2. In DNA form, the CDR3 reads TGCGCCAGCAGCTTGACTAGCGGGGTAAATGAGCAGTTCTTC. Its protein is CASSLTSGVNEQFF.